These 18 T cell receptor beta chains were sequenced from one sample in a study of molecular identifiers for immune sequencing clone quantification. One entry per CDR3 protein, called by TCRdb with MiXCR from the PCR reads. Of approximately 500,000 distinct CDR3 sequences in the sample, under 30% were seen once. The sequencing input was naive CD8+ T cells from blood, with Jurkat cell RNA spiked in. Subset here: FACS-sorted CD8+CD4-CCR7+CD45RA+ naive T cells. The origin of the receptors is a human donor in good health. Some libraries in this study had Jurkat cell RNA spiked in.

Ten or more counts support this clonotype. The J gene is TRBJ2-7, the V gene TRBV7-2; 10 nucleotides agree with TRBD2. The CDR3 sequence is 16 residues long. The V and J ends lost 5 bases and 4 bases, in that order; junction bases with no gene match: 11. The germline V gene has CDR1 SGHTA and CDR2 FQGNSA. In DNA form, the CDR3 reads TGTGCCAGCAGCCCGGCTGGACTAGCGGTTAATTACGAGCAGTACTTC. Translated, it gives CASSPAGLAVNYEQYF.

This clonotype was found a few times. V is TRBV20-1 and J is TRBJ2-5; the D call may be TRBD1 or TRBD2 (5 bases each). Trimming shortened V by 1 base and J by 4 bases, and 19 bases separated the two germline ends. Per the germline V gene, CDR1 is DFQATT and CDR2 is SNEGSKA (reference sequence). The length of the CDR3 is 16 residues. The CDR3 region is CSARVWGSDGLETQYF. CDR3 coding DNA: TGCAGTGCTAGAGTATGGGGGAGCGACGGGTTAGAGACCCAGTACTTC.

This clonotype was detected a few times. This chain uses TRBV4-2 with TRBJ2-7; perhaps TRBD1 as D (6 bases). CDR3 length: 15 residues. Germline V lookup: CDR1 LGHNA, CDR2 YNFKEQ. V lost 1 base and J 2 bases, leaving 12 bases between the germline ends. The CDR3 is CASSQGGQGTYEQYF. DNA of the CDR3: TGTGCCAGCAGCCAAGGGGGGCAGGGAACCTACGAGCAGTACTTC.

The table lists this clonotype with many counts. Its ends do not fully match the called genes, so a read error is possible. The gene calls are TRBV18 and TRBJ2-3; D is possibly TRBD2 (5 bases). The germline V gene encodes CDR1 KGHSH and CDR2 LQKENI. The CDR3 sequence is 13 residues long. CDR3 sequence reads: CASSPGSTDTQYF. CDR3 nucleotide sequence: TGCGCCAGCAGCCCGGGAAGCACAGATACGCAGTATTTT.

This clonotype came up a few times. At one end, the junction sequence differs from germline, possibly due to a read error. V is TRBV11-2 and J is TRBJ2-3; the match to TRBD1 covers 7 bases. The germline V gene encodes CDR1 SGHAT and CDR2 FQNNGV. CDR3 length equals 12 residues. The CDR3 DNA is TGTGCCAGCAGCTTAAAGACAGGGTCGAACCATTTT. It yields the protein CASSLKTGSNHF.

For this clonotype: A much bigger clone sits one base away, suggesting this may be a read error. The chain carries TRBV2 and TRBJ2-7; D is undetermined. Trimming shortened V by 8 bases and J by 4 bases, and 15 bases separated the two germline ends. From germline, CDR1 is SNHLY and CDR2 FYNNEI. The CDR3 contains 13 residues. The CDR3 protein is CASVPGTTYEQYF. In nucleotides, the CDR3 is TGTGCCAGCGTCCCGGGTACTACGTACGAGCAGTACTTC.

The chain links TRBV7-9 to TRBJ2-2; D gene ambiguous. CDR3 length: 18 residues. The ends were cut back, 1 base at V and 0 bases at J, with 15 bases in the middle. From germline, CDR1 is SEHNR and CDR2 FQNEAQ (reference sequence). The CDR3 loop is CASSLGISYSSNTGELFF. Written as DNA, the CDR3 is TGTGCCAGCAGCTTAGGTATAAGTTATAGTTCGAACACCGGGGAGCTGTTTTTT.

This clonotype appeared many times. The gene calls are TRBV20-1 and TRBJ2-2; possible D gene TRBD2, 6 bases. This CDR3 has 14 residues. V lost 4 bases to trimming and J lost 1 base, with 10 bases between them. The germline V gene encodes CDR1 DFQATT and CDR2 SNEGSKA (reference sequence). The CDR3: CSATRLGNTGELFF. The CDR3 bases are TGCAGTGCTACCCGACTAGGGAACACCGGGGAGCTGTTTTTT.

There are many counts of this clonotype. The chain is built from TRBV11-2 and TRBJ2-6; weak D call: TRBD2 (6 bases). V dropped 5 bases and J dropped 9 bases, with 17 bases sitting between them. Germline-derived CDR1 and CDR2 are SGHAT and FQNNGV. The CDR3 runs 15 residues. CDR3: CASSIDPGTLNVLTF. The CDR3 DNA follows: TGTGCCAGCAGCATCGACCCCGGGACTCTCAACGTCCTGACTTTC.

This clonotype was counted ten times or more. The chain carries TRBV12-3 or TRBV12-4 and TRBJ1-1; no firm D call. The germline V and J ends were trimmed by 1 base and 0 bases, with 6 bases remaining between them. The CDR3 extends over 14 amino acids. Here the CDR3 reads CASSLGRMNTEAFF. Here the CDR3 DNA reads TGTGCCAGCAGTTTAGGACGGATGAACACTGAAGCTTTCTTT.

This clonotype was seen more than once but under ten times. The genes are TRBV7-9 and TRBJ2-7; 13 bases fit TRBD2. Germline loops: CDR1 SEHNR, CDR2 FQNEAQ (reference sequence). With 4 bases clipped from V and 2 bases from J, the junction kept 5 bases outside the gene matches. This CDR3 contains 16 residues. The CDR3 is CASSSFTSGGAYEQYF. CDR3 bases: TGTGCCAGCAGCTCCTTTACTAGCGGGGGGGCCTACGAGCAGTACTTC.

The J gene is TRBJ1-2, the V gene TRBV6-5; no definite D call. Trimming stripped 6 bases from V and 1 base from J, with 15 bases between. The CDR3 covers 15 residues. Germline CDR1 and CDR2: MNHEY and SVGAGI. The CDR3 loop is CASSPRGRSNYGYTF. Written as DNA, the CDR3 is TGTGCCAGCAGCCCGAGAGGGAGAAGTAACTATGGCTACACCTTC.

Note on this clonotype: It is likely a read error, because the conserved phenylalanine at the end of the CDR3 is missing. Because the CDR3's place on the DNA is in doubt, the DNA is left out and the CDR3 is given as listed by TCRdb. The V gene is TRBV6-2 or TRBV6-3, the J gene TRBJ2-5; TRBD2, the table's D call, was not compared with the DNA. The CDR3 is 13 amino acids in total, end residues counted. Germline V gene lookup returns CDR1 MNHEY and CDR2 SVGEGT. CDR3 loop: CASGKAVRGLADY.

V usage is TRBV3-2 and J usage is TRBJ2-1; TRBD2, the table's D call, was not compared with the DNA. TRBV3-2 is assigned pseudogene status. The CDR3 contains 15 residues. CDR3 nucleotides: TGTGCCAGCAGCCAAGGACTACCTCATGGGGATGAGCAGTTCTTC. Translated, it gives CASSQGLPHGDEQFF.

This clonotype has a count of ten or more. The chain combines TRBV5-6 with TRBJ1-1, with D tentatively TRBD1 (5 bases). The germline V and J ends were trimmed by 1 base and 5 bases, with 12 bases remaining between them. Germline values: CDR1 SGHDT, CDR2 YYEEEE. This CDR3 region has 14 residues. CDR3 loop: CASSLQGGGTEAFF. The CDR3 DNA reads TGTGCCAGCAGCTTGCAGGGTGGAGGAACTGAAGCTTTCTTT. Drawing the rest from reference TRBV5-6 and TRBJ1-1, the complete variable domain is DAGVTQSPTHLIKTRGQQVTLRCSPKSGHDTVSWYQQALGQGPQFIFQYYEEEERQRGNFPDRFSGHQFPNYSSELNVNALLLGDSALYLCASSLQGGGTEAFFGQGTRLTVV.

The chain combines TRBV11-1 with TRBJ2-5; maybe TRBD1 (6 bases). The germline V gene has CDR1 SGHAT and CDR2 FQDESV (reference sequence). The ends were cut back, 4 bases at V and 5 bases at J, with 17 bases in the middle. The CDR3 is made up of 15 amino acids. The CDR3 DNA follows: TGTGCCAGCAGCTCCGGGACACAGGTAGATGAGACCCAGTACTTC. Translation gives CASSSGTQVDETQYF.

The rearrangement uses TRBV20-1 and TRBJ2-7, with 13 nucleotides matching TRBD2. There are 16 residues in the CDR3. CDR1 and CDR2 from the germline V gene are DFQATT and SNEGSKA (reference sequence). Trimming took 5 bases from V and 0 from J; bases not matched to a gene: 7. CDR3 in DNA: TGCAGTGCTTGGACTAGCGGGAGCCTTAGCTCCTACGAGCAGTACTTC. Translated, it gives CSAWTSGSLSSYEQYF.

Comment on this clonotype: Being one base from a much bigger clone, this may be a read error. V gene TRBV29-1 combines with J gene TRBJ1-1; no clear D. The germline CDR1 and CDR2 sequences are SQVTM and ANQGSEA. This CDR3 is 14 amino acids long. CDR3 nucleotides: TGCAGCGTTCGGCCCAATTCAATGAACACTGAAGCTTGCTTT. It translates to CSVRPNSMNTEACF.